This record concerns one TCR beta chain sequence. Extraction and reverse transcription of RNA yielded cDNA as the sequencing template. Some clones are missing from TCRdb's copy, which holds only in-frame ones; the method was immunoSEQ multiplex PCR. The sample lists about 220,000 clones; around three fifths were seen once. The record originates from a study of CD8+ T cells in alopecia areata. V was trimmed by 4 bases and J by 1 base, leaving 5 bases between them. The CDR3 runs to 12 residues. CDR1 is SGHRS, CDR2 YFSETQ, per germline. The treatment here: oral pan-JAK inhibitor, 5-10 mg twice daily. The chain recombines TRBV5-1 with TRBJ1-1; no clear D. The source is a human donor with alopecia areata. The input for sequencing was CD4+ T cells sorted from blood, taken at week 4, from a patient treated with tofacitinib. This CDR3 is CASSDTNTEAFF. The CDR3 region has the DNA TGCGCCAGCAGCGACACGAACACTGAAGCTTTCTTT.